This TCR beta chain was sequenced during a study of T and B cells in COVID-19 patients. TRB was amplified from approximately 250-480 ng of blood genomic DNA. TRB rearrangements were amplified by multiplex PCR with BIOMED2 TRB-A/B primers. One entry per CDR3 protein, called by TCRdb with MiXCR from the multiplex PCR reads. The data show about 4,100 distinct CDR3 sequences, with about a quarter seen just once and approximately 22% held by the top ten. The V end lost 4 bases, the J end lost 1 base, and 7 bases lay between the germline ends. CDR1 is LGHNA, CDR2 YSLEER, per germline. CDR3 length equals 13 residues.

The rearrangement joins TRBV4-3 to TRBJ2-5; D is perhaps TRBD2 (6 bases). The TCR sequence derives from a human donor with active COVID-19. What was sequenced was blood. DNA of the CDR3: TGCGCCAGCAGCCCTAGCGCCCAAGAGACCCAGTACTTC. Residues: CASSPSAQETQYF.